Below, 5 T cell receptor beta chains from the same sample are listed, as sequenced in a study of shared clonotypes between healthy human individuals. In the naive CD8 group, cells lacked CD45RO and were positively selected for CCR7, so terminally differentiated effector memory CD45RA+ cells were left out. Assay used: immunoSEQ multiplex PCR; TCRdb lists only in-frame clones, some missing. The repertoire consists of roughly 2.1 million clones, with approximately 94% occurring once and the leading ten covering 1.7%. Sequenced material: naive CD8+ T cells from PBMCs. The receptors shown here come from a man aged 18 to 29 in good health. Some clones in this sample may be carry-over from other donors' samples.

V is TRBV11-2 and J is TRBJ1-1, with 11 bases fitting TRBD1. CDR1 and CDR2 from the germline V gene are SGHAT and FQNNGV. The CDR3 contains 16 residues. J gave up 4 bases and V 7 bases, and 11 bases lay outside the gene matches. The CDR3 loop is CASTAGTGGVRTEAFF. As DNA, the CDR3 is TGTGCCAGCACAGCCGGGACAGGGGGAGTTCGCACTGAAGCTTTCTTT.

This clone has a handful of counts. This sequence joins TRBV28 and TRBJ1-5, with D uncertain. V lost 5 bases, J lost 1 base, and 15 bases lay in between. The CDR3 has 16 residues. Germline-derived CDR1 and CDR2 are MDHEN and SYDVKM. In DNA form, the CDR3 reads TGTGCCAGCAGTGCCGGGGAAGGGAGAAGCAATCAGCCCCAGCATTTT. Translating it yields CASSAGEGRSNQPQHF.

The V call is TRBV9, the J call TRBJ1-3, with TRBD1 identical over 7 bases. There are 15 residues in the CDR3. Germline-derived CDR1 and CDR2 are SGDLS and YYNGEE. V was clipped by 3 bases and J by 0 bases; unmatched bases: 3. CDR3 in amino acids: CASSGGTASGNTIYF. As DNA, the CDR3 is TGTGCCAGCAGCGGGGGGACAGCCTCTGGAAACACCATATATTTT.

The genes are TRBV5-1 and TRBJ1-1, with D hard to call. The CDR3 is 17 amino acids. The germline V and J ends were trimmed by 0 bases and 0 bases, with 15 bases remaining between them. The V gene's germline CDR1 is SGHRS and CDR2 YFSETQ. The CDR3 reads CASSLASRAGVNTEAFF. Written as DNA, the CDR3 is TGCGCCAGCAGCTTGGCCTCAAGGGCGGGAGTGAACACTGAAGCTTTCTTT.

This clone appeared once. The CDR3 loop is CAWSDTPPQETQYF. The DNA of the CDR3 is TGTGCCTGGAGCGATACACCACCCCAAGAGACCCAGTACTTC. The chain carries TRBV30 and TRBJ2-5; no clear D gene. V lost 3 bases, J lost 1 base, and 12 bases lay in between. Germline lookup yields CDR1 GTSNPN and CDR2 SVGIG (reference sequence). The CDR3 spans 14 residues.